Listed below are T cell receptor beta chains from one sample, sequenced in a study of T-cell reconstitution after alpha-beta-depleted transplantation in children. TCRdb called the PCR reads again in MiXCR, with one record for every CDR3 protein. This sample has 250,000 to 350,000 distinct CDR3 sequences; about a quarter occur once, and the top ten carry approximately 11%. This sample comprised PBMCs, mostly from graft donor cells, obtained 180 days after TCRalphabeta/CD19-depleted stem cell transplant. All receptors come from a male patient between 10 and 17 years old who had a stem cell transplant for acute lymphoblastic leukemia, so the T cells may come from the graft donor. The CDR3 runs from the conserved cysteine through the conserved F or W.

CASSLSLAGNIQYF,TRBJ2-4,TRBV3-1
CATSRDRGGTHGYTF,TRBJ1-2,TRBV15
CASSHVLQGTDTQYF,TRBJ2-3,TRBV2
CASSLEGDRVGRELFF,TRBJ2-2,TRBV11-2
CSASRGGLAGGETQYF,TRBJ2-5,TRBV20-1
CASSQFDRGANTIYF,TRBJ1-3,TRBV4-1
CSVEGTSGVGQYF,TRBJ2-3,TRBV29-1
CSARRQGRQQFF,TRBJ2-1,TRBV20-1
CASSQLRTGYRETQYF,TRBJ2-5,TRBV4-1
CASSEGHGYEQYF,TRBJ2-7,TRBV27
CASSQEGGIGQPQHF,TRBJ1-5,TRBV4-1
CASSSLASRETQYF,TRBJ2-5,TRBV27
CASSQVRARVNTEAFF,TRBJ1-1,TRBV4-1
CASSDLTLGQFF,TRBJ2-1,TRBV4-1
CASGLGLVETQYF,TRBJ2-5,TRBV12-5
CASSSPSGGIHEQYF,TRBJ2-7,TRBV12-3/TRBV12-4
CASSPGGGGAEQYF,TRBJ2-7,TRBV12-3/TRBV12-4
CASSQTGARAQPQHF,TRBJ1-5,TRBV3-1
CSATVDSATNEKLFF,TRBJ1-4,TRBV20-1
CASSPPQGRRSYNEQFF,TRBJ2-1,TRBV12-3/TRBV12-4
CASSSDLTGGLREQYF,TRBJ2-7,TRBV5-1
CASRTGGESQGYTF,TRBJ1-2,TRBV7-9
CAISVSRHQPQHF,TRBJ1-5,TRBV10-3
CASSDRGAYEQYF,TRBJ2-7,TRBV2
CASSDPPGEETQYF,TRBJ2-5,TRBV25-1
CASSWEIMNTEAFF,TRBJ1-1,TRBV5-1
CASSQPREGNKNIQYF,TRBJ2-4,TRBV4-1
CASSPTGVAYEQYF,TRBJ2-7,TRBV12-3/TRBV12-4
CSARQRGLFRAFETQYF,TRBJ2-5,TRBV20-1
CASSLAGTGSYTIYF,TRBJ1-3,TRBV5-1
CASSFPASEKLFF,TRBJ1-4,TRBV7-9
CASSLKGAGHEQYF,TRBJ2-7,TRBV12-3/TRBV12-4
CASSWLAGYNEQFF,TRBJ2-1,TRBV7-2
CASSEGGVSTGELFF,TRBJ2-2,TRBV10-2
CASSQVSVGPEGGYTF,TRBJ1-2,TRBV4-1
CASSLGLREYEKLFF,TRBJ1-4,TRBV11-2
CASSSRQGWNTEAFF,TRBJ1-1,TRBV27
CASSRTGKLDTQYF,TRBJ2-3,TRBV5-1
CASKRLNTEAFF,TRBJ1-1,TRBV19
CASSYEDRGPEQYF,TRBJ2-7,TRBV6-5
CSASRLAGVRTDTQYF,TRBJ2-3,TRBV20-1
CSARGLAVNEQYF,TRBJ2-7,TRBV20-1
CSVSPDRVGETQYF,TRBJ2-5,TRBV29-1
CASSLVLAEYNEQFF,TRBJ2-1,TRBV7-9
CASSLVELSPLHF,TRBJ1-6,TRBV7-9
CASSRTRDRGPYGYTF,TRBJ1-2,TRBV4-1
CSAARTTSSEQFF,TRBJ2-1,TRBV20-1
CASSFPGTSGLIF,TRBJ2-1,TRBV5-1
CASSGQGKDYGYTF,TRBJ1-2,TRBV25-1
CASSFAGGGGELFF,TRBJ2-2,TRBV12-3/TRBV12-4
CASSYGSQDRAEAFF,TRBJ1-1,TRBV27
CASSFGGYGYTF,TRBJ1-2,TRBV27
CSARRTVNNSPLHF,TRBJ1-6,TRBV20-1
CASSLDGGAAGTQYF,TRBJ2-5,TRBV7-2
CASSLRAGNQPQHF,TRBJ1-5,TRBV27
CASSPEQGLTTEAFF,TRBJ1-1,TRBV7-8
CSARTGSIAKNIQYF,TRBJ2-4,TRBV20-1